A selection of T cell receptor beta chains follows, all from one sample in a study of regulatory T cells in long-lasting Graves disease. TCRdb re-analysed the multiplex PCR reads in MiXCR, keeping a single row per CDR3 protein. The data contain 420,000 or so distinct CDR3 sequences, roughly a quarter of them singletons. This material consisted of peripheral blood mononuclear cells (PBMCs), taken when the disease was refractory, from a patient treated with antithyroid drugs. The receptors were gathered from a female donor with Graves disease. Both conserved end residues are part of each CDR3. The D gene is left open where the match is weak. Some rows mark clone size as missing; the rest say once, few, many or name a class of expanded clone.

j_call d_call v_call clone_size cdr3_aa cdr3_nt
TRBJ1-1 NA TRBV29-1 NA CSVRVDSAEAFF TGCAGCGTGAGGGTGGACAGCGCTGAAGCTTTCTTT
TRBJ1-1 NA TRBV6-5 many CASSYSAVNTEAFF TGTGCCAGCAGTTACTCGGCGGTGAACACTGAAGCTTTCTTT
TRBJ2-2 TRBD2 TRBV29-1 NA CSVEVVAGGRTGELFF TGCAGCGTTGAAGTGGTAGCGGGAGGCAGAACCGGGGAGCTGTTTTTT
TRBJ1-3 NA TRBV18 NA CASSADGVVGNTIYF TGTGCCAGCTCAGCCGACGGCGTCGTAGGAAACACCATATATTTT
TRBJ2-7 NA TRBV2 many CASTAGGEGEQYF TGTGCCAGCACGGCCGGAGGGGAAGGGGAGCAGTACTTC
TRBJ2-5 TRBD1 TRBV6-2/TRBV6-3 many CASSSGQRTVQYF TGTGCCAGCAGTTCGGGACAGCGAACGGTCCAGTACTTC
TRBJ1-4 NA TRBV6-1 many CASNPGHPREKLFF TGTGCCAGCAATCCGGGACATCCTCGTGAAAAACTGTTTTTT
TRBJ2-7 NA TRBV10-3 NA CAISGVSEPYEQYF TGTGCCATCAGTGGGGTTAGCGAACCCTACGAGCAGTACTTC
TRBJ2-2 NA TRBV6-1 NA CASSFALTRGTGELFF TGTGCCAGCAGCTTTGCTCTGACCCGAGGCACCGGGGAGCTGTTTTTT
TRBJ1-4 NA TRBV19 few CASRRTGNEKLFF TGTGCCAGTAGACGTACCGGGAATGAAAAACTGTTTTTT
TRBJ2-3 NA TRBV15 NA CATNQGPRAGDYDTQYF TGTGCCACCAATCAAGGCCCTCGGGCAGGGGATTATGATACGCAGTATTTT
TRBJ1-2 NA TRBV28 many CASSPDQQGSGYGYTF TGTGCCAGCAGTCCAGACCAACAGGGATCAGGCTATGGCTACACCTTC
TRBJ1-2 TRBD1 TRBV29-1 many CSVDVDRLGGYTF TGCAGCGTTGATGTGGACAGGCTCGGGGGCTACACCTTC
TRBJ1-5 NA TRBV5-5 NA CASSLELLFPNQPQHF TGTGCCAGCAGCTTGGAACTCCTTTTCCCCAATCAGCCCCAGCATTTT
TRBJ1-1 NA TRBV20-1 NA CSASPGGYTETFF TGCAGTGCTAGTCCCGGAGGGTACACTGAAACTTTCTTT
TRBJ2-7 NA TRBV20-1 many CSPIVGGAHEQYF TGCAGCCCAATTGTAGGGGGAGCCCACGAGCAGTACTTC
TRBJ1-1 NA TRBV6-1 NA CASSMARVGTEAFF TGTGCCAGCAGTATGGCAAGGGTCGGCACTGAAGCTTTCTTT
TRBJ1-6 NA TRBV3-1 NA CASSFGQNNSPLHF TGTGCCAGCAGCTTTGGACAGAATAATTCACCCCTCCACTTT
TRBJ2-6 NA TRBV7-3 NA CASSLNPDGGSGANVLTF TGTGCCAGCAGCTTAAATCCCGACGGTGGGTCTGGGGCCAACGTCCTGACTTTC
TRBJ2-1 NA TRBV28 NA CASSGLVAQFF TGTGCCAGCAGCGGACTGGTAGCGCAGTTCTTC
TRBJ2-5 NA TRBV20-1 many CSSRGGPEEETQYF TGCAGTTCGCGAGGGGGGCCCGAGGAAGAGACCCAGTACTTC
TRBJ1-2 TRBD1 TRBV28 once CASRYSGGGYGYTF TGTGCCAGCAGATACTCAGGGGGCGGCTATGGCTACACCTTC
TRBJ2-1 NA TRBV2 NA CASSETRGRSNEQFF TGTGCCAGCAGCGAAACCCGGGGGCGTAGTAATGAGCAGTTCTTC
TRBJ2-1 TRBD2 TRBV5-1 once CASRLADNNEQFF TGCGCCAGCAGACTAGCGGATAACAATGAGCAGTTCTTC